A selection of T cell receptor beta chains follows, all from one sample in a study of blood T cell repertoires in COVID-19. Profiling relied on immunoSEQ multiplex PCR, and the TCRdb table lists in-frame clones only, not all of them. The profile covers fewer than 150,000 clones, with roughly 86% appearing a single time and roughly a tenth taken by the ten largest. Specimen: peripheral blood. The receptor source for this set is a man aged 50 to 60 with active or convalescent COVID-19. The CDR3 runs from the conserved cysteine through the conserved F or W. D genes are given only for firm matches. Clone size, where shown, is once, few, many, or a class for clones that have expanded.

TGTGCCACCAGCAGGGGACAGGGCAGCACAGATACGCAGTATTTT | CATSRGQGSTDTQYF | . | TRBD1 | TRBJ2-3 | TRBV15
TGTGCCAGCAGTTTAGGAGGGGGCCAAGGTGGCTACACCTTC | CASSLGGGQGGYTF | . | TRBD1 | TRBJ1-2 | TRBV28
TGTGCCAGCAGCTTAGCGCGGGACTACAATGAGCAGTTCTTC | CASSLARDYNEQFF | . | . | TRBJ2-1 | TRBV7-2
TGTGCCAGCAGCCGGGACTGGACCTACGAGCAGTACTTC | CASSRDWTYEQYF | . | . | TRBJ2-7 | TRBV2
TGTGCCAGCAGTTTACAGGGGGCGCGGGTTGGGTATGGCTACACCTTC | CASSLQGARVGYGYTF | . | TRBD1 | TRBJ1-2 | TRBV28
TGTGCCTGGAGTCACAGCCTAGCTGAAAAACTGTTTTTT | CAWSHSLAEKLFF | few | . | TRBJ1-4 | TRBV30
TGCGCCAGCAGCCCTACTAGCGGGAAAATCTACGAGCAGTACTTC | CASSPTSGKIYEQYF | once | TRBD2 | TRBJ2-7 | TRBV5-1
TGTGCCAGCAGGACTGGGGGACTCAATACAGATACGCAGTATTTT | CASRTGGLNTDTQYF | . | . | TRBJ2-3 | TRBV7-9
TGCGCCAGCAGCTTGGGGCAGGGTAATTCACCCCTCCACTTT | CASSLGQGNSPLHF | . | . | TRBJ1-6 | TRBV5-1
TGTGCCAGCAGCGCCCTAAAACAGGGGGAGACCCAGTACTTC | CASSALKQGETQYF | . | TRBD1 | TRBJ2-5 | TRBV9
TGTGCCATCAGTGACGGGACAGGGGGCGAAAAACTGTTTTTT | CAISDGTGGEKLFF | . | TRBD1 | TRBJ1-4 | TRBV10-3
TGTGCCAGCGGAGGAGCTGGGTCGTCCTACGAGCAGTACTTC | CASGGAGSSYEQYF | . | . | TRBJ2-7 | TRBV28
TGTGCCAGCAGTTTATTAGCGCTCACAGATACGCAGTATTTT | CASSLLALTDTQYF | . | . | TRBJ2-3 | TRBV27
TGTGCCAGCAGTTTATCGGTCTGGACAGAATATGGCTACACCTTC | CASSLSVWTEYGYTF | few | . | TRBJ1-2 | TRBV28
TGTGCCAGCAGTAATTTGGAGGCCTCCTACGAGCAGTACTTC | CASSNLEASYEQYF | . | . | TRBJ2-7 | TRBV25-1
TGCAGCGTGCCGGGGACAGGGTTTCACGAGCAGTACTTC | CSVPGTGFHEQYF | . | TRBD1 | TRBJ2-7 | TRBV29-1
TGTGCCAGCAGTTATACAGGGGCTGGCGCTGAAGCTTTCTTT | CASSYTGAGAEAFF | . | TRBD1 | TRBJ1-1 | TRBV6-5
TGTGCCAGCAGCCAAGGTAAATCCTACGAGCAGTACTTC | CASSQGKSYEQYF | . | . | TRBJ2-7 | TRBV14
TGTGCCACCAGGGGGGGTGAACGTCATGAGCAGTTCTTC | CATRGGERHEQFF | . | . | TRBJ2-1 | TRBV2
TGTGCCAGCGTCTCGCAGCGGGACCCCTACGAGCAGTACTTC | CASVSQRDPYEQYF | . | TRBD2 | TRBJ2-7 | TRBV11-2
TGTGCCACCTTTTCGACAGGGGCCCAGCCCCAGCATTTT | CATFSTGAQPQHF | . | TRBD1 | TRBJ1-5 | TRBV28
TGCGCCAGCAGCCAGGGGACAGGAGGCGGCAATCAGCCCCAGCATTTT | CASSQGTGGGNQPQHF | . | TRBD1 | TRBJ1-5 | TRBV4-1
TGTGCCAGCAGCATGGGACAGGTTAGCAATCAGCCCCAGCATTTT | CASSMGQVSNQPQHF | . | TRBD1 | TRBJ1-5 | TRBV7-2
TGTGCCAGCACCTCGTGGGAGGGCTACGAGCAGTACTTC | CASTSWEGYEQYF | . | TRBD2 | TRBJ2-7 | TRBV6-6
TGTGCCAGCAGCCCCCTATACAGAGAGTTTAATGAAAAACTGTTTTTT | CASSPLYREFNEKLFF | . | . | TRBJ1-4 | TRBV7-2
TGTGCCAGCAGCTTAACAGGGGGTCAGCCCCAGCATTTT | CASSLTGGQPQHF | . | . | TRBJ1-5 | TRBV7-3
TGTGCCAGCAGCACCGGGACAGGGGTCACAGATACGCAGTATTTT | CASSTGTGVTDTQYF | . | TRBD1 | TRBJ2-3 | TRBV7-2
TGTGCCAGTACTGAGGGAGACGGAGGACAAGAGACCCAGTACTTC | CASTEGDGGQETQYF | . | . | TRBJ2-5 | TRBV19
TGTGCCAGCAGGCCCGGGACTGGTAACTATGGCTACACCTTC | CASRPGTGNYGYTF | . | . | TRBJ1-2 | TRBV28
TGTGCCAGCAGCCAAGAACCCACTAGCGTCGGGAACGAGCAGTACTTC | CASSQEPTSVGNEQYF | . | TRBD2 | TRBJ2-7 | TRBV4-2